The 29 T cell receptor beta chains reported below all come from one sample, sequenced in a study of cytotoxic CD8 clonotypes in ibrutinib-treated CLL (dated by TCRdb to about 2021). Library preparation was by the immunoSEQ multiplex PCR assay. The table comes from immuneACCESS by way of TCRdb, which keeps in-frame sequences with V and J called. Part of the clones is missing from these tables; in studies checked, under half for an unresolved V gene and the rest for unknown reasons. Across this sample there are about 140,000 clones, with 80% seen only once. The ten largest account for approximately 7.6% of the sample. The starting material was PBMCs, obtained after 36 months of ibrutinib treatment. The receptors originated from a human donor with chronic lymphocytic leukemia.

CDR3 in DNA: TGTGCCAGCTCAAGGGGCTCCTACGAGCAGTACTTC. This codes for CASSRGSYEQYF. The V call is TRBV18, the J call TRBJ2-7; perhaps TRBD1 as D (5 bases). From germline, CDR1 is KGHSH and CDR2 LQKENI. This CDR3 is 12 amino acids long. Trimming shortened V by 5 bases and J by 0 bases, and 5 bases separated the two germline ends.

Worth noting for this clone: Other DNA sequences in this specimen translate into the identical CDR3. The CDR3 sequence is CASSRGTTMNTEAFF. CDR3 nucleotide sequence: TGTGCCAGCAGCCGAGGGACAACCATGAACACTGAAGCTTTCTTT. The rearrangement joins TRBV6-5 to TRBJ1-1; D might be TRBD1 (6 bases). Germline values: CDR1 MNHEY, CDR2 SVGAGI. This CDR3 contains 15 residues. Trimming shortened V by 6 bases and J by 0 bases, and 14 bases separated the two germline ends.

J is TRBJ2-1 and V is TRBV5-6; tentatively, D is TRBD1 or TRBD2 (5 bases each). Looked up from germline, CDR1 is SGHDT and CDR2 is YYEEEE. There are 19 residues in the CDR3. V was cut by 4 bases and J by 6 bases, with 29 bases left in between. CDR3 sequence reads: CASSHVTLSWGFNRNEQFF. CDR3 DNA sequence: TGTGCCAGCAGCCACGTGACGTTGTCGTGGGGGTTCAACCGCAATGAGCAGTTCTTC.

The rearrangement joins TRBV6-5 to TRBJ2-4; 7 nucleotides align to TRBD1. The CDR3 loop spans 15 amino acids. Per germline, CDR1 MNHEY and CDR2 SVGAGI. V lost 6 bases, J lost 7 bases, and 12 bases stayed unmatched. The CDR3: CASSPFRDSLNIQYF. The CDR3 DNA sequence: TGTGCCAGCAGCCCCTTCCGGGACAGCCTTAACATTCAGTACTTC.

The chain uses TRBV29-1 and TRBJ1-3; D remains unclear. V shed 3 bases and J shed 0 bases, with 6 bases lying between them. This CDR3 is built from 13 residues. Per germline, CDR1 SQVTM and CDR2 ANQGSEA. The CDR3 DNA reads as TGCAGCGTTGAGGGCAGCTCTGGAAACACCATATATTTT. Its protein product is CSVEGSSGNTIYF. The full variable domain, completed using reference TRBV29-1 and TRBJ1-3, is SAVISQKPSRDICQRGTSLTIQCQVDSQVTMMFWYRQQPGQSLTLIATANQGSEATYESGFVIDKFPISRPNLTFSTLTVSNMSPEDSSIYLCSVEGSSGNTIYFGEGSWLTVV.

The chain has TRBV18 and TRBJ2-3; 7 positions agree with TRBD1. The J segment lost 12 bases and the V segment lost 3 bases, leaving 6 bases of the junction unmatched. Germline V gene lookup returns CDR1 KGHSH and CDR2 LQKENI. This CDR3 is built from 12 residues. The DNA of the CDR3 is TGTGCCAGCTCACCTGGACAGGAGCGTCAGTATTTT. This translates into CASSPGQERQYF.

The genes are TRBV7-3 and TRBJ1-1; D unclear. This CDR3 region has 13 residues. Germline CDR1 reads SGHTA; CDR2 reads FQGTGA. V lost 1 base and J 11 bases, leaving 14 bases between the germline ends. CDR3 residues: CASSLKVAPLAFF. The DNA for the CDR3 is TGTGCCAGCAGCTTAAAGGTGGCGCCTCTGGCTTTCTTT.

The chain has TRBV10-3 and TRBJ1-5; tentative D call: TRBD1 (6 bases). CDR1 and CDR2 from the germline V gene are ENHRY and SYGVKD. The V and J ends lost 10 bases and 0 bases respectively, with 13 bases between them. The length of the CDR3 is 14 residues. Written as DNA, the CDR3 is TGTGCCACCTCGGACAGCAATAGCAATCAGCCCCAGCATTTT. Its protein is CATSDSNSNQPQHF.

V is TRBV11-3 and J is TRBJ1-1, with TRBD1 as a possible D gene (6 bases). V lost 5 bases to trimming and J lost 5 bases, with 12 bases between them. The CDR3 loop spans 13 amino acids. Germline V gives CDR1 SGHNT, CDR2 YENEEA. The CDR3 spells CASSIGGSTEAFF. Here the CDR3 DNA reads TGTGCCAGCAGCATAGGGGGTTCTACTGAAGCTTTCTTT.

The gene calls are TRBV6-5 and TRBJ1-5; D is unresolved. Trimming took 3 bases from V and 7 from J, leaving 10 bases between them. This CDR3 region has 13 residues. From germline, CDR1 is MNHEY and CDR2 SVGAGI. In nucleotides, the CDR3 is TGTGCCAGCAGTTATTCCCTCGAGCAGCCCCAGCATTTT. This codes for CASSYSLEQPQHF.

The V and J genes are TRBV11-2 and TRBJ2-2, with D possibly matching TRBD2 (5 bases). The CDR3 runs 12 residues. In germline, CDR1 is SGHAT, CDR2 FQNNGV. Trimming removed 8 bases at V and 1 base at J, with 5 bases between. CDR3 protein: CASAGNTGELFF. Written as DNA, the CDR3 is TGTGCCAGCGCGGGGAACACCGGGGAGCTGTTTTTT. Full variable domain (remainder filled in from reference TRBV11-2 and TRBJ2-2): EAGVAQSPRYKIIEKRQSVAFWCNPISGHATLYWYQQILGQGPKLLIQFQNNGVVDDSQLPKDRFSAERLKGVDSTLKIQPAKLEDSAVYLCASAGNTGELFFGEGSRLTVL.

V gene TRBV11-2 combines with J gene TRBJ2-1; D perhaps matches TRBD1 (6 bases). CDR3 size: 14 residues. Per the germline V gene, CDR1 is SGHAT and CDR2 is FQNNGV. The germline V and J ends were trimmed by 2 bases and 10 bases, with 15 bases remaining between them. This CDR3 reads CASSLFGWGQEQFF. CDR3 coding DNA: TGTGCCAGCAGCTTATTCGGGTGGGGGCAGGAGCAGTTCTTC.

This chain joins TRBV6-5 and TRBJ1-1, with D uncertain. V lost 0 bases and J lost 6, with 5 bases in between. The CDR3 is 12 residues long. Germline assignment: CDR1 MNHEY and CDR2 SVGAGI. CDR3 bases: TGTGCCAGCAGTTACTCCGGATCTGAAGCTTTCTTT. This translates into CASSYSGSEAFF.

A few counts support this clone. The chain joins TRBV4-1 to TRBJ2-7; D unresolved. V was cut by 1 base and J by 2 bases, with 6 bases left in between. Per germline, CDR1 MGHRA and CDR2 YSYEKL. This CDR3 is built from 13 residues. CDR3 DNA: TGCGCCAGCAGCCAAGTTCGTACCTACGAGCAGTACTTC. Its protein product is CASSQVRTYEQYF.

This clone was seen more than once but under ten times. The rearrangement uses TRBV28 and TRBJ1-1; D not resolved. Trimming took 7 bases from V and 1 from J, leaving 4 bases between them. The CDR3 covers 11 residues. CDR1 MDHEN and CDR2 SYDVKM come from the germline V gene. The CDR3 DNA is TGTGCCAGCAAGGAGAACACTGAAGCTTTCTTT. Amino acids: CASKENTEAFF.

The rearrangement uses TRBV6-5 and TRBJ2-7; D might be TRBD1 or TRBD2, each matching 5 bases. This CDR3 is 15 amino acids long. The V gene's germline CDR1 is MNHEY and CDR2 SVGAGI. V lost 6 bases and J 0 bases, leaving 15 bases between the germline ends. CDR3 sequence reads: CASSTSWGSSYEQYF. CDR3 DNA: TGTGCCAGCAGCACGTCTTGGGGGAGCTCCTACGAGCAGTACTTC.

V usage is TRBV6-5 and J usage is TRBJ1-4; D is unclear. Germline V lookup: CDR1 MNHEY, CDR2 SVGAGI. The CDR3 has 15 amino acids. V was trimmed by 5 bases and J by 3 bases, leaving 13 bases between them. CDR3 nucleotides: TGTGCCAGCAGTGGATACCGGGCCGCTAATGAAAAACTGTTTTTT. Protein product: CASSGYRAANEKLFF.

The chain carries TRBV5-1 and TRBJ2-2; D possibly corresponds to TRBD1 (6 bases). V was pared by 2 bases and J by 3 bases, with 11 bases between. From germline, CDR1 is SGHRS and CDR2 YFSETQ. This CDR3 has 15 amino acids. This CDR3 reads CASSLQGWDTGELFF. DNA of the CDR3: TGCGCCAGCAGCTTACAGGGTTGGGACACCGGGGAGCTGTTTTTT.

The chain links TRBV19 to TRBJ1-5; no clear D gene. The germline V gene has CDR1 LNHDA and CDR2 SQIVND (reference sequence). V lost 7 bases and J lost 7, with 14 bases in between. The CDR3 contains 13 residues. CDR3 amino acids: CASIVRAGQPQHF. The CDR3 DNA is TGTGCCAGTATTGTGCGGGCGGGCCAGCCCCAGCATTTT.

The genes are TRBV6-5 and TRBJ1-1, with D possibly TRBD1 on 5 matching bases. The germline V gene has CDR1 MNHEY and CDR2 SVGAGI. V lost 2 bases and J lost 8, with 12 bases in between. This CDR3 has 13 residues. DNA of the CDR3: TGTGCCAGCAGTTACGACCCCAGGGTGGAAGCTTTCTTT. It translates to CASSYDPRVEAFF.

This clone was seen only once. The rearrangement joins TRBV12-5 to TRBJ2-1, with D possibly TRBD1 on 6 matching bases. Between the trimmed V and J ends, which lost 8 bases and 7 bases, there was a span of 21 bases. The CDR3 is 15 residues long. CDR1 LGHNT and CDR2 FRNRAP come from the germline V gene. The CDR3 DNA sequence: TGTGCTAGTCTTAAAAACCGGGACATGCTTAATGAGCAGTTCTTC. This translates into CASLKNRDMLNEQFF.

The V call is TRBV28, the J call TRBJ2-3, with 8 bases aligning to TRBD2. J lost 4 bases, V lost 5 bases, and 8 bases had no gene match. CDR1 MDHEN and CDR2 SYDVKM come from the germline V gene. CDR3 length: 15 residues. CDR3 amino acids: CASSPEGTRADTQYF. CDR3 nucleotides: TGTGCCAGCAGTCCAGAAGGGACTAGGGCAGATACGCAGTATTTT. The complete variable domain, with remaining parts taken from reference TRBV28 and TRBJ2-3, reads DVKVTQSSRYLVKRTGEKVFLECVQDMDHENMFWYRQDPGLGLRLIYFSYDVKMKEKGDIPEGYSVSREKKERFSLILESASTNQTSMYLCASSPEGTRADTQYFGPGTRLTVL.

This clone was found a few times. This chain links TRBV5-1 with TRBJ2-2; 9 positions agree with TRBD1. This CDR3 region has 15 residues. Germline V gene lookup returns CDR1 SGHRS and CDR2 YFSETQ. Trimming took 5 bases from V and 1 from J; bases not matched to a gene: 3. CDR3 residues: CASRPGQGNTGELFF. CDR3 DNA sequence: TGCGCCAGCAGACCGGGACAGGGGAACACCGGGGAGCTGTTTTTT.

The gene calls are TRBV7-9 and TRBJ1-4; D might be TRBD1 (5 bases). CDR1 SEHNR and CDR2 FQNEAQ come from the germline V gene (reference sequence). This CDR3 contains 17 residues. V shed 6 bases and J shed 6 bases, with 23 bases lying between them. This CDR3 is CASSRRTDTGGDEKLFF. As DNA, the CDR3 is TGTGCCAGCAGTCGCAGGACGGACACAGGAGGAGATGAAAAACTGTTTTTT.

The rearrangement joins TRBV7-7 to TRBJ2-5; D is tentatively TRBD1 or TRBD2 (5 bases each). Germline V lookup: CDR1 SSHAT, CDR2 FNYEAQ (reference sequence). The CDR3 sequence is 15 residues long. Trimming took 1 base from V and 4 from J, leaving 13 bases between them. The CDR3 is CASSLGGILGETQYF. The CDR3 coding sequence is TGTGCCAGCAGCTTAGGGGGGATTTTGGGAGAGACCCAGTACTTC.

V usage is TRBV6-5 and J usage is TRBJ2-1, with D perhaps TRBD2 (7 bases). Germline V lookup: CDR1 MNHEY, CDR2 SVGAGI. V shed 6 bases and J shed 3 bases, with 15 bases lying between them. The CDR3 runs to 15 residues. The CDR3 spells CASSGGGWGYNEQFF. The CDR3 region has the DNA TGTGCCAGCAGCGGCGGGGGCTGGGGCTACAATGAGCAGTTCTTC.

This chain joins TRBV6-5 and TRBJ1-1, with 8 bases matching TRBD1. Germline CDR1 reads MNHEY; CDR2 reads SVGAGI. With 6 bases clipped from V and 11 bases from J, the junction kept 14 bases outside the gene matches. The CDR3 runs to 14 residues. The CDR3 DNA follows: TGTGCCAGCAGCCGCCCGGACAGGGACTCCGCGGCTTTCTTT. It translates to CASSRPDRDSAAFF.

J is TRBJ2-7 and V is TRBV5-1; TRBD1 matches 7 bases. V was clipped by 3 bases and J by 3 bases; unmatched bases: 6. Germline CDR1 and CDR2: SGHRS and YFSETQ. The CDR3 sequence is 14 residues long. CDR3 nucleotide sequence: TGCGCCAGCAGCTCAGACGGGACAGTCTACGAGCAGTACTTC. Protein: CASSSDGTVYEQYF. Based on the CDR3 plus reference TRBV5-1 and TRBJ2-7, the full variable domain is KAGVTQTPRYLIKTRGQQVTLSCSPISGHRSVSWYQQTPGQGLQFLFEYFSETQRNKGNFPGRFSGRQFSNSRSEMNVSTLELGDSALYLCASSSDGTVYEQYFGPGTRLTVT.

The chain is built from TRBV5-1 and TRBJ1-2, with D perhaps matching TRBD1 (6 bases). Per the germline V gene, CDR1 is SGHRS and CDR2 is YFSETQ. Between the trimmed V and J ends, which lost 6 bases and 2 bases, there was a span of 11 bases. The CDR3 totals 13 residues. The CDR3 loop reads CASKDQGNYGYTF. CDR3 DNA sequence: TGCGCCAGCAAGGACCAGGGGAACTATGGCTACACCTTC.